The subject of this entry is one TCR beta chain. These data originate in a study of blood T cell repertoires in COVID-19. The junction had 5 bases not matched to a gene; V was cut back by 4 bases and J by 0 bases. The germline gives CDR1 SGHRS, CDR2 YFSETQ. The CDR3 extends over 16 amino acids. The assay was immunoSEQ multiplex PCR, and TCRdb's table has in-frame clones only and misses some. Of fewer than 120,000 clones listed, 60% to 80% are singletons. The rearrangement uses TRBV5-1 and TRBJ2-1; 9 positions match TRBD2. The sequence was collected from a woman over 75 with active or convalescent COVID-19. The sequenced sample was peripheral blood. CDR3 protein: CASSAGLATSYNEQFF. CDR3 sequence (DNA): TGCGCCAGCAGCGCCGGACTAGCGACCTCCTACAATGAGCAGTTCTTC.